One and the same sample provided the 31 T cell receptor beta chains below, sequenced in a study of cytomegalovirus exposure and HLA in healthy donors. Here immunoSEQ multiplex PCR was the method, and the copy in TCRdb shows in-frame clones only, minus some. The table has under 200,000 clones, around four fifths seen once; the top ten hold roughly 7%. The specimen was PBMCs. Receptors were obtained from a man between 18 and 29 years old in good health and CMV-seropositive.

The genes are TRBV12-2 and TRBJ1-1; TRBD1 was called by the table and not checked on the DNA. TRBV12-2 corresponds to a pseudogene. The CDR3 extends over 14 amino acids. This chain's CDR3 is CASRTRTGTAEAFF. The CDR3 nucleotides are TGTGCAAGTCGCACCCGGACAGGGACGGCTGAAGCTTTCTTT.

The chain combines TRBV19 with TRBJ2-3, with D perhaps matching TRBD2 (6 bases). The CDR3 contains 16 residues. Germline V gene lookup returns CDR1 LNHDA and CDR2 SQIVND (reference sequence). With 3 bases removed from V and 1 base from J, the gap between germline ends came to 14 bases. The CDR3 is CASSMWGELGTDTQYF. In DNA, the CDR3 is TGTGCCAGTAGTATGTGGGGGGAGTTGGGCACAGATACGCAGTATTTT.

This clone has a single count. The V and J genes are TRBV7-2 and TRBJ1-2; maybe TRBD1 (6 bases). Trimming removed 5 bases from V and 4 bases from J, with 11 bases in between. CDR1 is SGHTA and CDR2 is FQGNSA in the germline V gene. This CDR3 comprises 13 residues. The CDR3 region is CASSISDSYGYTF. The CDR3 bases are TGTGCCAGCAGCATTTCGGACAGCTATGGCTACACCTTC.

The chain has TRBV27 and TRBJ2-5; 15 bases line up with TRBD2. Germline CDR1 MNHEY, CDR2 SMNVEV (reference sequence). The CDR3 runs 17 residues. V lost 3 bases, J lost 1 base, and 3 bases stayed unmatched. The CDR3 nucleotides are TGTGCCAGCAGTTTCCGGACTAGCGGGAGGGCCCAAGAGACCCAGTACTTC. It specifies CASSFRTSGRAQETQYF.

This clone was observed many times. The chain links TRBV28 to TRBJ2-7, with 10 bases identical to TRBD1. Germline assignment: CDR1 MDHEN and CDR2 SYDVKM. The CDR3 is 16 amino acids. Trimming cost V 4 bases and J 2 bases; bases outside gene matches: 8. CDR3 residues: CASSSPGQGRPYEQYF. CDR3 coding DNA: TGTGCCAGCAGTTCTCCGGGACAGGGGCGGCCCTACGAGCAGTACTTC.

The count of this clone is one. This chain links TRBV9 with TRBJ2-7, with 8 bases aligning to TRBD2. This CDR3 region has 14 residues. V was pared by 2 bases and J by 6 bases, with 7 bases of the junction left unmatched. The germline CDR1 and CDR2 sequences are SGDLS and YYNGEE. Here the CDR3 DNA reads TGTGCCAGCAGCGTGCGGGAGGCACTTACCGAGCAGTACTTC. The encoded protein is CASSVREALTEQYF.

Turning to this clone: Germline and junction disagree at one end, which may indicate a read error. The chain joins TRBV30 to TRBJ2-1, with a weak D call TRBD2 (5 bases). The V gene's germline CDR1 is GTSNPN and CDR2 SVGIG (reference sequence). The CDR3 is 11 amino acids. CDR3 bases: TGTGCCTGGAGTGTACTACGGGAAAGGGTCTTC. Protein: CAWSVLRERVF.

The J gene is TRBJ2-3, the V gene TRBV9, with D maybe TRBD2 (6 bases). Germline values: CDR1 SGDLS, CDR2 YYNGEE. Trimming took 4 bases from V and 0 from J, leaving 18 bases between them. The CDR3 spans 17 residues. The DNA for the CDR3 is TGTGCCAGCAGCTCCTCCGCCGGAGGGGCTAGCACAGATACGCAGTATTTT. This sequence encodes CASSSSAGGASTDTQYF.

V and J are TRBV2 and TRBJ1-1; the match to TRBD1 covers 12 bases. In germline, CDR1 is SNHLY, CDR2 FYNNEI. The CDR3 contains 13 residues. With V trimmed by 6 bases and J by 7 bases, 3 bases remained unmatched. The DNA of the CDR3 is TGTGCCAGCAGGGGACAGGGGGCGGGTGAAGCTTTCTTT. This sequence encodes CASRGQGAGEAFF.

CDR3 region: CASSYGTGETEAFF. The CDR3 DNA is TGTGCCAGCAGCTATGGGACAGGGGAAACTGAAGCTTTCTTT. The chain employs TRBV5-6 and TRBJ1-1; 10 positions agree with TRBD1. J gave up 5 bases and V 3 bases, and 4 bases lay outside the gene matches. CDR1 and CDR2 (germline): SGHDT, YYEEEE. The CDR3 loop spans 14 amino acids.

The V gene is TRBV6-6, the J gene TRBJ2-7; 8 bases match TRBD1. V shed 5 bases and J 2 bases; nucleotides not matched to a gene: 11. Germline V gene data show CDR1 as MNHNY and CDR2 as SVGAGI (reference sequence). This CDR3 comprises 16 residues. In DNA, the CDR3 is TGTGCCAGCAGTCCCCGGGGACAGGCTTTCACCTACGAGCAGTACTTC. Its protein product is CASSPRGQAFTYEQYF.

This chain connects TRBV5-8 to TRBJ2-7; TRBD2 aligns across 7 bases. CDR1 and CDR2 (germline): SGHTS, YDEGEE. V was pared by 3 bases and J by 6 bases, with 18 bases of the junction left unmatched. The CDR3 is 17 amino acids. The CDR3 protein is CASSSPWGAGSSLEQYF. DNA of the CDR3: TGTGCCAGCAGCTCTCCCTGGGGAGCGGGATCAAGTCTCGAGCAGTACTTC.

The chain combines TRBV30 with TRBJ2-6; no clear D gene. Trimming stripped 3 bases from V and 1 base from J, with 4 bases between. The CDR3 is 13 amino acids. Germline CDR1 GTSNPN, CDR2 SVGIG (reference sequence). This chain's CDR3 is CAWRESGANVLTF. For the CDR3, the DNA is TGTGCCTGGAGAGAGTCTGGGGCCAACGTCCTGACTTTC.

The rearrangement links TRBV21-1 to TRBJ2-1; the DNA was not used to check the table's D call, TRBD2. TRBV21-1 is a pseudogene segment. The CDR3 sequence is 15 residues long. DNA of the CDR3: TGTGCCAGCAGCAAGCCTAGCGGGTATGGAAATGAGCAGTTCTTC. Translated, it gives CASSKPSGYGNEQFF.

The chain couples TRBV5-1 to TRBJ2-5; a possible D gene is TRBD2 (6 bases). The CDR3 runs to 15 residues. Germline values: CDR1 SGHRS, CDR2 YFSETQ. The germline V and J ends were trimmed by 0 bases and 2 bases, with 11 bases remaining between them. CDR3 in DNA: TGCGCCAGCAGCTTGGGGGACTGGGAACAAGAGACCCAGTACTTC. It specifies CASSLGDWEQETQYF. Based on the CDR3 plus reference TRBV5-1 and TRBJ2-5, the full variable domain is KAGVTQTPRYLIKTRGQQVTLSCSPISGHRSVSWYQQTPGQGLQFLFEYFSETQRNKGNFPGRFSGRQFSNSRSEMNVSTLELGDSALYLCASSLGDWEQETQYFGPGTRLLVL.

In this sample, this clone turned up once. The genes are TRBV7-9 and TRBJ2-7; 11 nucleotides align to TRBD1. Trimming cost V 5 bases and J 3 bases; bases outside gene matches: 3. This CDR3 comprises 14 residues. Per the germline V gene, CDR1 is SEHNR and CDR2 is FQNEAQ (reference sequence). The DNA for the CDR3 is TGTGCCAGCAGCCTGGGACAGGGGGGCTACGAGCAGTACTTC. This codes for CASSLGQGGYEQYF.

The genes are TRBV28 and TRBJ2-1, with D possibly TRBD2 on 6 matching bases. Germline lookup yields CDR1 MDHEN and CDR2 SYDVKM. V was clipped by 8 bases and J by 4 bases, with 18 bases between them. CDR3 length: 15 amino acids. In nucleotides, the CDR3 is TGTGCCAGCTCCCTGGGTGCGGGAAGGTACAATGAGCAGTTCTTC. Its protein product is CASSLGAGRYNEQFF.

CDR3 in amino acids: CASSLGLAGGNEQFF. CDR3 nucleotides: TGTGCCAGCAGTTTGGGACTAGCGGGAGGCAATGAGCAGTTCTTC. The gene calls are TRBV6-6 and TRBJ2-1, with 15 bases that match TRBD2. J gave up 6 bases and V 4 bases, and 1 base lay outside the gene matches. The CDR3 loop spans 15 amino acids. Germline V gene lookup returns CDR1 MNHNY and CDR2 SVGAGI (reference sequence).

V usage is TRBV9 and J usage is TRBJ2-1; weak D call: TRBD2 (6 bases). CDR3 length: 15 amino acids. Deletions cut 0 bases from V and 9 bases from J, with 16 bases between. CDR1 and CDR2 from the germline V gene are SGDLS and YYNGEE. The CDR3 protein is CASSVGGTLGGEQFF. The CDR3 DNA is TGTGCCAGCAGCGTAGGGGGGACCCTGGGGGGTGAGCAGTTCTTC.

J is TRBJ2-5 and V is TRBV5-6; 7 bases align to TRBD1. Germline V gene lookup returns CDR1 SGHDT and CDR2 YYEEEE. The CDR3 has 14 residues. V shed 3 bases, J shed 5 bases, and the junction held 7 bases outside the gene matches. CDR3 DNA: TGTGCCAGCAGCTCCCGGACAGGAAGGGAGACCCAGTACTTC. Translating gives CASSSRTGRETQYF.

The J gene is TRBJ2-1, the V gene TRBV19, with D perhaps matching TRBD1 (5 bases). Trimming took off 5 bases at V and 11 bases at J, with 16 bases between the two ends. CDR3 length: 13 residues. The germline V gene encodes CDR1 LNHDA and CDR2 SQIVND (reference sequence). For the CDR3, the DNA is TGTGCCAGTAGTTATCAGGGCAGGGAACAGCAGTTCTTC. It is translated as CASSYQGREQQFF.

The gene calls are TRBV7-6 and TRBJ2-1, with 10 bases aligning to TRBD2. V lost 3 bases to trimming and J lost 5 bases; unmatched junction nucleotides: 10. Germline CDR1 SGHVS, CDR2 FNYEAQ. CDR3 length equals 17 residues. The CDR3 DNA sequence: TGTGCCAGCAGCTTCTTCGAAAGGACTAGCGGAAACAATGAGCAGTTCTTC. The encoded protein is CASSFFERTSGNNEQFF.

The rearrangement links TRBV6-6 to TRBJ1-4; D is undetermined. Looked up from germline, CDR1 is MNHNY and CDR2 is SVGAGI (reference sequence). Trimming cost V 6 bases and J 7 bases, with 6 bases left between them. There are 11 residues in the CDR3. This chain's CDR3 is CASSPGEKLFF. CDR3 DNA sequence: TGTGCCAGCAGCCCAGGTGAAAAACTGTTTTTT.

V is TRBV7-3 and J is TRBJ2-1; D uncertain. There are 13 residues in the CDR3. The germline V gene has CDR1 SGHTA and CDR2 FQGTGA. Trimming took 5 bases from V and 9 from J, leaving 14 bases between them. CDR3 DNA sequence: TGTGCCAGCAGCACCGATGCGAACGGTGAGCAGTTCTTC. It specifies CASSTDANGEQFF.

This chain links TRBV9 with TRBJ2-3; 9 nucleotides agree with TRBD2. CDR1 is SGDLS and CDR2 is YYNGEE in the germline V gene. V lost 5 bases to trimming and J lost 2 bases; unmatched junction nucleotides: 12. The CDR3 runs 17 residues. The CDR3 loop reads CASRDSGRSGHTDTQYF. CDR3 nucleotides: TGTGCCAGCAGAGATAGCGGGAGAAGCGGCCACACAGATACGCAGTATTTT.

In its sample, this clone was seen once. Written as DNA, the CDR3 is TGCGCCAGCAGCTTGTCAGGGGTGGCGGAGACCCAGTACTTC. Amino acid sequence: CASSLSGVAETQYF. V usage is TRBV5-1 and J usage is TRBJ2-5, with D possibly TRBD1 on 6 matching bases. CDR1 and CDR2 from the germline V gene are SGHRS and YFSETQ. V was cut by 1 base and J by 5 bases, with 12 bases left in between. CDR3 length equals 14 residues. The full variable domain, its missing parts supplied by reference TRBV5-1 and TRBJ2-5, is KAGVTQTPRYLIKTRGQQVTLSCSPISGHRSVSWYQQTPGQGLQFLFEYFSETQRNKGNFPGRFSGRQFSNSRSEMNVSTLELGDSALYLCASSLSGVAETQYFGPGTRLLVL.

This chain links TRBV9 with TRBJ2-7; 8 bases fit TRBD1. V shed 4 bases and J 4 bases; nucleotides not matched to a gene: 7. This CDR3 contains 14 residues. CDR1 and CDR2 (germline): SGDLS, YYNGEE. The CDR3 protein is CASSPQGADYEQYF. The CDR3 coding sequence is TGTGCCAGCAGCCCCCAGGGGGCCGATTACGAGCAGTACTTC.

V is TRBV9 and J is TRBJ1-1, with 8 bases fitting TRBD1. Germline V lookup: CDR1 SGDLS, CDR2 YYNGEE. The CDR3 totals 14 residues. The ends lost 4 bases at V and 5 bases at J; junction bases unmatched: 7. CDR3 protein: CASSITGGETEAFF. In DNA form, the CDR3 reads TGTGCCAGCAGCATCACAGGGGGAGAGACTGAAGCTTTCTTT.

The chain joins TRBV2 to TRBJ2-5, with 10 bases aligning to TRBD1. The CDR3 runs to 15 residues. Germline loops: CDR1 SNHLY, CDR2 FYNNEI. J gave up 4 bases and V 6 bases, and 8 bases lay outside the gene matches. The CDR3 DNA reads TGTGCCAGCAGCGCCGGGACAGGGGCCGGAGAGACCCAGTACTTC. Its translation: CASSAGTGAGETQYF. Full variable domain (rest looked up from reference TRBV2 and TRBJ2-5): EPEVTQTPSHQVTQMGQEVILRCVPISNHLYFYWYRQILGQKVEFLVSFYNNEISEKSEIFDDQFSVERPDGSNFTLKIRSTKLEDSAMYFCASSAGTGAGETQYFGPGTRLLVL.

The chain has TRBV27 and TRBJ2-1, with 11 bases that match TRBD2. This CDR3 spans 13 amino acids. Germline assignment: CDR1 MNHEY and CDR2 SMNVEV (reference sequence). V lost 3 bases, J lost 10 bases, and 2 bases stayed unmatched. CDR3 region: CASSLSSGREQFF. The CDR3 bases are TGTGCCAGCAGTTTGTCTAGCGGGAGGGAGCAGTTCTTC.

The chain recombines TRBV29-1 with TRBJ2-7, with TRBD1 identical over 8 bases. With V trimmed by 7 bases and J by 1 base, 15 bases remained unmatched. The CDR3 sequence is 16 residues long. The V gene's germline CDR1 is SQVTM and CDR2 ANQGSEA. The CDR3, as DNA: TGCAGCGCATCCCCCACCGGGACAGGCACTTCCTACGAGCAGTACTTC. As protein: CSASPTGTGTSYEQYF.